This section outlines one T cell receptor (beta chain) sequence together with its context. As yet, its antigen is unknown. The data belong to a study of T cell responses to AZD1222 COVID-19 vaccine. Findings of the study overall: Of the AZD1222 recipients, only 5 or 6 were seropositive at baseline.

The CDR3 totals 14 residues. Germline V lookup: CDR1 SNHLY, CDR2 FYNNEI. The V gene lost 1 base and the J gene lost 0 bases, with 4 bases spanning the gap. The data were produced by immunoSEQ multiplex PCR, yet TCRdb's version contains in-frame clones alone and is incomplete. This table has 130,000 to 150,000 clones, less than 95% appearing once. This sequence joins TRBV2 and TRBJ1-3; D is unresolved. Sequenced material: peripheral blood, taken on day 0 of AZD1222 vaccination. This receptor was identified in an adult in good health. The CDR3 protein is CASSEGFSGNTIYF. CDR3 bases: TGTGCCAGCAGTGAAGGGTTCTCTGGAAACACCATATATTTT.